Listed below are T cell receptor beta chains from one sample, sequenced in a study of T-cell memory formation after mild COVID-19. MiXCR, applied by TCRdb to the 5' RACE reads, yields one record per CDR3 protein. The repertoire holds about 130,000 distinct CDR3 sequences, with about a sixth as singletons. What was sequenced was PBMCs or a T cell subset sorted from them (not recorded which). The receptors shown here come from a man aged 18-30 years who had mild COVID-19 (a few samples of this study predate the infection). Cell type and time point are not known. Both conserved end residues are part of each CDR3.

CDR3 protein,V gene,J gene
CAINPWGGAINEQFF,TRBV10-3,TRBJ2-1
CASSRESGTADTQYF,TRBV12-3/TRBV12-4,TRBJ2-3
CSASRLAGRYNEQFF,TRBV20-1,TRBJ2-1
CSARGWDSYGYTF,TRBV20-1,TRBJ1-2
CASSPTGLETQYF,TRBV7-8,TRBJ2-5
CASSQVNEQYF,TRBV3-1,TRBJ2-7
CATSVSETQYF,TRBV24-1,TRBJ2-5
CASSYGGNRVTNGYTF,TRBV6-5,TRBJ1-2
CASSSSYGQALSYGYTF,TRBV5-1,TRBJ1-2
CASSSRTWGSRTGELFF,TRBV12-3/TRBV12-4,TRBJ2-2
CASRPPGQGLNYGYTF,TRBV6-6,TRBJ1-2
CASRRETDTQYF,TRBV5-1,TRBJ2-3
CASSLTSGNTEAFF,TRBV12-3/TRBV12-4,TRBJ1-1
CASSLDHLRDTQYF,TRBV5-5,TRBJ2-3
CASSLRQGGREQYF,TRBV12-3/TRBV12-4,TRBJ2-7
CASSLDAMGTQYF,TRBV5-6,TRBJ2-3
CASSPVPGEETQYF,TRBV18,TRBJ2-5
CASSEGGAGYLAETQYF,TRBV4-3,TRBJ2-5
CASIQGRGGFADTQYF,TRBV7-9,TRBJ2-3
CATSRDPSGDNEQFF,TRBV15,TRBJ2-1
CASRLEPMNTEAFF,TRBV5-1,TRBJ1-1
CASSLSSGEKLFF,TRBV6-5,TRBJ1-4
CASSLGTGMYNEQFF,TRBV7-2,TRBJ2-1
CSARSPEGSSYNEQFF,TRBV20-1,TRBJ2-1
CASSHKGAAGELFF,TRBV5-4,TRBJ2-2
CASSWGQGQKGYEQYF,TRBV2,TRBJ2-7
CASSLGLVEQYF,TRBV12-3/TRBV12-4,TRBJ2-7
CASSPSGDRRETQYF,TRBV5-4,TRBJ2-5
CASSYHPGGTQYF,TRBV6-2/TRBV6-3,TRBJ2-5
CASSLSGGSSDTQYF,TRBV5-1,TRBJ2-3
CASSQEEGQANYGYTF,TRBV4-3,TRBJ1-2
CASSVAFRDETQYF,TRBV9,TRBJ2-5
CASSFGTTGVNTEAFF,TRBV5-1,TRBJ1-1
CANSSGGSGETQYF,TRBV5-1,TRBJ2-5
CASSLGQGPKGYTF,TRBV7-2,TRBJ1-2
CASSRTGPRNALAKNIQYF,TRBV5-1,TRBJ2-4
CASSYLGEGQPQHF,TRBV6-2/TRBV6-3,TRBJ1-5
CASSQGTGSGELFF,TRBV4-1,TRBJ2-2
CASSSPWTSGGGYTQYF,TRBV27,TRBJ2-3
CASSSSGGALVSGQFF,TRBV7-2,TRBJ2-1
CASSVGVNYGYTF,TRBV9,TRBJ1-2
CASSYSATPPHEQYF,TRBV6-5,TRBJ2-7
CASSLKGTDTQYF,TRBV5-1,TRBJ2-3
CASSGKGLAGETQYF,TRBV7-2,TRBJ2-5
CAISASPGQSFSGANVLTF,TRBV10-3,TRBJ2-6
CASSLGASGGYNNEQFF,TRBV4-3,TRBJ2-1
CASSEWSSGGAGSYNEQFF,TRBV6-1,TRBJ2-1
CASREAGGWYNEQFF,TRBV25-1,TRBJ2-1
CASSRRSSGNTIYF,TRBV12-3/TRBV12-4,TRBJ1-3
CASTLSAGGTEAFF,TRBV5-1,TRBJ1-1